One sample yielded the 5 T cell receptor beta chains listed below, sequenced in a study of blood T cell repertoires in COVID-19. TCRdb's table, derived via immunoSEQ multiplex PCR, lists solely in-frame clones and lacks some. Among about 150,000 clones, 70% to 90% were seen once, and the ten largest hold 0.63%. The sample consisted of peripheral blood. Receptor source: a man aged 60 to 69 with COVID-19, enrolled during active disease.

This chain uses TRBV28 with TRBJ2-6, with 9 bases lining up with TRBD1. Germline V CDR1 and CDR2: MDHEN, SYDVKM. J was trimmed by 1 base and V by 6 bases; bases with no gene match: 7. This CDR3 has 17 residues. This CDR3 reads CASRDRGTRSGANVLTF. The CDR3 coding sequence is TGTGCCAGCAGGGACAGGGGTACTCGATCTGGGGCCAACGTCCTGACTTTC.

The chain joins TRBV19 to TRBJ2-7; 9 bases map to TRBD1. CDR1 LNHDA and CDR2 SQIVND come from the germline V gene (reference sequence). The CDR3 loop spans 15 amino acids. V lost 5 bases and J lost 6; bases outside the gene matches: 11. The CDR3: CASSATGQGSVEQYF. CDR3 DNA: TGTGCCAGTAGTGCAACGGGACAGGGTTCGGTCGAGCAGTACTTC.

The chain links TRBV19 to TRBJ1-5; TRBD1 agrees at 11 bases. The CDR3 covers 15 residues. Germline CDR1 is LNHDA and CDR2 is SQIVND (reference sequence). The V segment lost 6 bases and the J segment 4 bases; nucleotides outside the gene matches: 5. CDR3 DNA: TGTGCCAGTAGGGCCGGGACAGGGGGAAATCAGCCCCAGCATTTT. This translates into CASRAGTGGNQPQHF.

The gene calls are TRBV7-3 and TRBJ1-1, with a weak D call TRBD1 (5 bases). Between the trimmed V and J ends, which lost 4 bases and 0 bases, there was a span of 18 bases. The CDR3 is made up of 17 amino acids. The V gene's germline CDR1 is SGHTA and CDR2 FQGTGA. The DNA for the CDR3 is TGTGCCAGCAGCTCGTTCGGGACTCCTGGGATGAACACTGAAGCTTTCTTT. Its protein is CASSSFGTPGMNTEAFF.

V is TRBV28 and J is TRBJ2-7; a possible D gene is TRBD2 (6 bases). The germline V gene encodes CDR1 MDHEN and CDR2 SYDVKM. This CDR3 has 13 residues. The V end was cut by 5 bases, the J end by 7 bases, with 15 bases between. CDR3 in amino acids: CASSPNSRGEQYF. DNA for the CDR3: TGTGCCAGCAGTCCAAATTCCCGGGGGGAGCAGTACTTC.